Presented here are 30 T cell receptor beta chains from one specimen sequenced in a study of tumor-infiltrating lymphocytes in primary liver carcinoma. The authors made TCR beta cDNA from approximately 490 ng total RNA with a constant-region primer. Investigators got TCR beta libraries out of three nested multiplex PCR rounds, done with slightly modified ARM-PCR. In the first two PCR rounds, TRBV1-TRBV30 forward primers were paired with a C-beta reverse primer, and each round lasted roughly 10 cycles. MiXCR, run by TCRdb on the multiplex PCR reads, gives a single entry per CDR3 protein. Here the sample spans about 190,000 distinct CDR3 sequences, around four fifths being singletons. Total RNA and DNA came together from approximately 20-30 mg of bulk tissue without cell sorting. The sample was tumor tissue from primary liver carcinoma. Source of these receptors: a man in his forties or fifties with primary liver carcinoma and hepatitis B virus infection.

As for this clonotype: This CDR3 fails to terminate in the conserved phenylalanine or tryptophan, so it likely reflects a read error. It is unclear where the CDR3 begins or ends on the DNA, so no DNA is shown, and the CDR3 is as TCRdb lists it. The chain couples TRBV29-1 to TRBJ2-1; the DNA was not compared with TRBD2, the D call given in the table. Including both end residues, the CDR3 is 15 amino acids long. From germline, CDR1 is SQVTM and CDR2 ANQGSEA. This CDR3 is CSVDLSRAKTNELFL.

This clonotype was counted at least ten times. The chain carries TRBV29-1 and TRBJ2-2, with D possibly matching TRBD2 (6 bases). Trimming took 6 bases from V and 6 from J, leaving 8 bases between them. The CDR3 contains 11 residues. Germline values: CDR1 SQVTM, CDR2 ANQGSEA. As DNA, the CDR3 is TGCAGCGTAGGGGAGGCCGGGGAGCTGTTTTTT. Its protein is CSVGEAGELFF.

This rearrangement joins TRBV4-2 to TRBJ2-5, with 7 bases identical to TRBD2. Trimming took 0 bases from V and 14 from J; bases not matched to a gene: 24. This CDR3 is built from 18 residues. Germline-derived CDR1 and CDR2 are LGHNA and YNFKEQ. Written as DNA, the CDR3 is TGTGCCAGCAGCCAAGATCGGATGGGAGGGCCGGCTTTAGAGACCTACTACTTC. Its protein is CASSQDRMGGPALETYYF.

This clonotype was recorded at least ten times. V is TRBV28 and J is TRBJ2-7; D not certain. Germline CDR1 reads MDHEN; CDR2 reads SYDVKM. Between the trimmed V and J ends, which lost 7 bases and 0 bases, there was a span of 13 bases. The CDR3 has 14 amino acids. CDR3 sequence reads: CASTNARSSYEQYF. CDR3 nucleotide sequence: TGTGCCAGCACCAACGCTCGCAGCTCCTACGAGCAGTACTTC. The full variable domain, rest sourced from reference TRBV28 and TRBJ2-7, is DVKVTQSSRYLVKRTGEKVFLECVQDMDHENMFWYRQDPGLGLRLIYFSYDVKMKEKGDIPEGYSVSREKKERFSLILESASTNQTSMYLCASTNARSSYEQYFGPGTRLTVT.

The CDR3 bases are TGTGCCAGCAGCGTAGTTGGGACTAGTGACTACAATGAGCAGTTCTTC. Its translation: CASSVVGTSDYNEQFF. The gene calls are TRBV11-2 and TRBJ2-1; 8 bases match TRBD2. The V gene's germline CDR1 is SGHAT and CDR2 FQNNGV. The CDR3 is 16 amino acids. V was clipped by 5 bases and J by 3 bases; unmatched bases: 9.

Only one count was recorded for this clonotype. This chain connects TRBV12-3 or TRBV12-4 to TRBJ2-5; no clear D. The CDR3 is made up of 12 amino acids. Deletions cut 6 bases from V and 14 bases from J, with 19 bases between. CDR3 nucleotides: TGTGCCAGCAGCCTTCGTTTAGAGACCAATTACTTC. Its protein is CASSLRLETNYF.

Of note for this clonotype: The junction shows a germline mismatch at one end, possibly a read error. The V and J genes are TRBV11-2 and TRBJ2-3, with a possible D match to TRBD1 (5 bases). Germline-derived CDR1 and CDR2 are SGHAT and FQNNGV. The CDR3 contains 16 residues. CDR3 loop: CTSSRRSTGNADTQYF. CDR3 coding DNA: TGTACCAGCAGCAGAAGAAGTACAGGAAACGCAGATACGCAGTATTTT.

Of note for this clonotype: Compared with germline, one end of the junction differs, possibly owing to a read error. J is TRBJ2-5 and V is TRBV5-1; D not resolved. Germline-derived CDR1 and CDR2 are SGHRS and YFSETQ. This CDR3 has 15 residues. The CDR3 DNA follows: TGCGCCAGCAGCTTAAGCGTGAGCGCGGAAGAGACCCAGAACTTC. Translating it yields CASSLSVSAEETQNF.

This clonotype was observed at least ten times. The V gene is TRBV10-1, the J gene TRBJ2-1, with D tentatively TRBD1 (6 bases). V was cut by 3 bases and J by 7 bases, with 16 bases left in between. This CDR3 contains 15 residues. Germline CDR1 WNHNN, CDR2 SYGVQD (reference sequence). In DNA form, the CDR3 reads TGCGCCAGCAGTGACCAGAGCAGGGGTGGAAATGAGCAGTTCTTC. It yields the protein CASSDQSRGGNEQFF.

This sequence joins TRBV11-2 and TRBJ1-1, with no clear D. Germline lookup yields CDR1 SGHAT and CDR2 FQNNGV. V was clipped by 9 bases and J by 2 bases, with 13 bases between them. The CDR3 sequence is 13 residues long. This CDR3 is CARNLGLNTEAFF. The CDR3 DNA sequence: TGTGCCAGGAACTTAGGACTTAACACTGAAGCTTTCTTT.

This chain links TRBV29-1 with TRBJ1-2, with a possible D match to TRBD1 (6 bases). This CDR3 contains 14 residues. Germline V gene lookup returns CDR1 SQVTM and CDR2 ANQGSEA. With 5 bases removed from V and 8 bases from J, the gap between germline ends came to 21 bases. The CDR3 coding sequence is TGCAGCGTTCAAGGGACGGGGGGCGCGGGGGGCTACACCTTC. Encoded protein: CSVQGTGGAGGYTF.

Remarks on this clonotype: An end of the junction differs from the germline gene, which may be a read error. The V gene is TRBV29-1, the J gene TRBJ2-3; either TRBD1 or TRBD2 may supply D (5 bases each). Germline assignment: CDR1 SQVTM and CDR2 ANQGSEA. The CDR3 extends over 14 amino acids. CDR3 nucleotide sequence: TGCAACGTTTCCGGGATAGGGACGTCAGATACGCAGTATTTT. Translated, it gives CNVSGIGTSDTQYF.

J is TRBJ2-3 and V is TRBV5-5; no reliable D call. V gave up 3 bases and J gave up 7 bases, with 15 bases separating them. Germline lookup yields CDR1 SGHKS and CDR2 YYEKEE (reference sequence). The CDR3 length is 14 residues. In DNA, the CDR3 is TGTGCCAGCAGCTGGGGAATGGTGGTAAATACGCAGTATTTT. It translates to CASSWGMVVNTQYF.

In regard to this clonotype: A junction end diverges from the germline sequence, so it may reflect a read error. The chain couples TRBV10-3 to TRBJ2-5; unclear D gene. The germline gives CDR1 ENHRY, CDR2 SYGVKD. This CDR3 region has 12 residues. The CDR3 sequence: CAISDGQETQYF. The DNA of the CDR3 is TGTGCCATCAGCGACGGGCAAGAGACTCAGTACTTC.

Worth noting for this clonotype: A much larger clone lies a single base off, so this may be a read error. The rearrangement joins TRBV5-1 to TRBJ2-3; possible D gene TRBD2, 6 bases. The germline V gene encodes CDR1 SGHRS and CDR2 YFSETQ. V lost 4 bases and J 6 bases, leaving 12 bases between the germline ends. The CDR3 totals 13 residues. The CDR3 loop is CASSAWGRDTQYF. In nucleotides, the CDR3 is TGCGCCAGCAGCGCGTGGGGGAGGGATACGCAGTATTTT. The full variable domain, its missing parts supplied by reference TRBV5-1 and TRBJ2-3, is KAGVTQTPRYLIKTRGQQVTLSCSPISGHRSVSWYQQTPGQGLQFLFEYFSETQRNKGNFPGRFSGRQFSNSRSEMNVSTLELGDSALYLCASSAWGRDTQYFGPGTRLTVL.

Notes on this clonotype: A read error may produce the germline difference seen at one junction end. The gene calls are TRBV11-1 and TRBJ2-1; 9 nucleotides align to TRBD2. Germline V gene data show CDR1 as SGHAT and CDR2 as FQDESV (reference sequence). This CDR3 has 18 residues. The CDR3 spells CTSSLYRSAGGSYDEHFF. The CDR3 DNA is TGTACCAGCAGCTTATACCGCTCCGCGGGAGGGTCCTACGATGAGCATTTCTTC.

A single count supports this clonotype. The germline gene is not matched at one end of the junction; a read error may be the cause. The gene calls are TRBV5-4 and TRBJ2-2; D is unresolved. Germline V CDR1 and CDR2: SGHNT, YYREEE (reference sequence). CDR3 length: 12 amino acids. In nucleotides, the CDR3 is TGTGCCAGCAGTGGGGATACCGGGCAGCTGCTTTTT. The encoded protein is CASSGDTGQLLF.

As regards this clonotype: Germline and junction disagree at one end, which may indicate a read error. J is TRBJ2-2 and V is TRBV29-1; TRBD2 might be the D (6 bases). Germline values: CDR1 SQVTM, CDR2 ANQGSEA. The CDR3 is made up of 14 amino acids. DNA of the CDR3: TGCAGCGTTAGCGGAGGGCGAAACACCAGGGAGCTGTTTTTT. The encoded protein is CSVSGGRNTRELFF.

The gene calls are TRBV7-9 and TRBJ1-1; D gene unclear. The CDR3 consists of 17 residues. V lost 9 bases and J 1 base, leaving 24 bases between the germline ends. Germline-derived CDR1 and CDR2 are SEHNR and FQNEAQ (reference sequence). In DNA, the CDR3 is TGTGCCAGGAGCGATCGGGCAGGAGTAAGTGGGAACACTGAAGCTTTCTTT. Its translation: CARSDRAGVSGNTEAFF.

This clonotype was counted once. The missing conserved phenylalanine or tryptophan at the end of this CDR3 makes a read error likely. J is TRBJ2-1 and V is TRBV11-1; D may be TRBD2 (6 bases). This CDR3 spans 16 amino acids. Germline V gene sequence: CDR1 SGHAT, CDR2 FQDESV (reference sequence). The CDR3 sequence is CASIIGGLRSYNEQFY. The CDR3 nucleotides are TGTGCCAGCATCATCGGGGGACTCCGATCCTACAATGAACAGTTCTAC.

As concerns this clonotype: One end of the junction fails to match germline, which may point to a read error. The chain couples TRBV29-1 to TRBJ1-1, with D possibly matching TRBD1 (6 bases). The CDR3 extends over 14 amino acids. CDR1 SQVTM and CDR2 ANQGSEA come from the germline V gene. CDR3: CSVAEGGLNTKAFF. The CDR3 DNA follows: TGCAGCGTCGCAGAGGGGGGCCTGAACACTAAAGCTTTCTTT. Full variable domain (missing parts from reference TRBV29-1 and TRBJ1-1): SAVISQKPSRDICQRGTSLTIQCQVDSQVTMMFWYRQQPGQSLTLIATANQGSEATYESGFVIDKFPISRPNLTFSTLTVSNMSPEDSSIYLCSVAEGGLNTKAFFGQGTRLTVV.

On this clonotype: One end of the junction varies from germline; a read error may be responsible. V gene TRBV29-1 combines with J gene TRBJ2-5; 12 positions match TRBD1. CDR3 size: 16 residues. Germline CDR1 SQVTM, CDR2 ANQGSEA. CDR3 in DNA: TGCAGCGCCCAAAGTCCCGGGACAGGGGGCACGAAGACCCGGTACTTC. As protein: CSAQSPGTGGTKTRYF.

To note about this clonotype: One junction end disagrees with the germline gene, perhaps due to a read error. The chain joins TRBV11-3 to TRBJ2-4, with TRBD2 as a possible D gene (5 bases). Germline V lookup: CDR1 SGHNT, CDR2 YENEEA. The CDR3 totals 15 residues. The CDR3 loop is CASSIGVIAINTQYF. For the CDR3, the DNA is TGTGCCAGCAGCATCGGGGTGATAGCCATTAACACTCAGTACTTC.

Comment on this clonotype: Because it lacks the conserved phenylalanine or tryptophan at the end, this CDR3 is likely a read error. In nucleotides, the CDR3 is TGTGCCAGCAGTTTACGGGCAATATACTCCTACAATGAGCAGTTCTTA. This sequence encodes CASSLRAIYSYNEQFL. The rearrangement joins TRBV12-3 or TRBV12-4 to TRBJ2-1; no clear D gene. The CDR3 is made up of 16 amino acids. The germline V and J ends were trimmed by 2 bases and 0 bases, with 11 bases remaining between them.

Worth noting for this clonotype: Relative to the germline gene, one junction end is altered; a read error may explain this. The chain carries TRBV11-1 and TRBJ2-7; D call uncertain. CDR1 SGHAT and CDR2 FQDESV come from the germline V gene (reference sequence). The CDR3 contains 13 residues. CDR3 in amino acids: CASRGKRSYEQKF. The DNA of the CDR3 is TGTGCCAGCAGGGGGAAGCGTTCCTACGAGCAGAAGTTC.

The chain carries TRBV18 and TRBJ2-1; weak D call: TRBD2 (5 bases). V shed 4 bases and J shed 8 bases, with 9 bases lying between them. This CDR3 is 12 amino acids long. Germline CDR1 is KGHSH and CDR2 is LQKENI. The DNA for the CDR3 is TGTGCCAGCTCACAACTAGGAGATGAGCAGTTCTTC. Its translation: CASSQLGDEQFF.

This clonotype was found many times. The CDR3 reads CASSRGVYEQYF. Written as DNA, the CDR3 is TGTGCCAGCAGTAGGGGTGTCTACGAGCAGTACTTC. The chain carries TRBV6-1 and TRBJ2-7; D perhaps matches TRBD1 (5 bases). V dropped 5 bases and J dropped 3 bases, with 8 bases sitting between them. The germline gives CDR1 MNHNS, CDR2 SASEGT. The CDR3 has 12 residues.

The chain employs TRBV11-1 and TRBJ2-7, with D possibly TRBD1 on 5 matching bases. Germline loops: CDR1 SGHAT, CDR2 FQDESV (reference sequence). This CDR3 region has 16 residues. V lost 5 bases, J lost 7 bases, and 24 bases lay in between. The CDR3 loop reads CASSLHVRASLEEQYF. CDR3 nucleotides: TGTGCCAGCAGCCTGCACGTCAGGGCGTCCCTGGAGGAGCAGTACTTC.

A word on this clonotype: The junction does not match germline at one end; this may be a read error. This chain joins TRBV6-6 and TRBJ1-6; a weak D match, TRBD1 (6 bases). Germline V gives CDR1 MNHNY, CDR2 SVGAGI (reference sequence). The CDR3 covers 15 residues. CDR3 in amino acids: CVSSMGTRRNSPLHF. DNA of the CDR3: TGTGTCAGCAGCATGGGGACACGGAGGAATTCACCCCTCCACTTT.

The chain uses TRBV11-2 and TRBJ2-1; D ambiguous. Germline lookup yields CDR1 SGHAT and CDR2 FQNNGV. The CDR3 is made up of 16 amino acids. Trimming left V 7 bases short and J 8 bases short, with 24 bases between. The CDR3 nucleotides read TGTGCCAGCACAATTAGCAGGAGCCAACAGAGCTATGAGCAGTTCTTC. Protein sequence: CASTISRSQQSYEQFF.